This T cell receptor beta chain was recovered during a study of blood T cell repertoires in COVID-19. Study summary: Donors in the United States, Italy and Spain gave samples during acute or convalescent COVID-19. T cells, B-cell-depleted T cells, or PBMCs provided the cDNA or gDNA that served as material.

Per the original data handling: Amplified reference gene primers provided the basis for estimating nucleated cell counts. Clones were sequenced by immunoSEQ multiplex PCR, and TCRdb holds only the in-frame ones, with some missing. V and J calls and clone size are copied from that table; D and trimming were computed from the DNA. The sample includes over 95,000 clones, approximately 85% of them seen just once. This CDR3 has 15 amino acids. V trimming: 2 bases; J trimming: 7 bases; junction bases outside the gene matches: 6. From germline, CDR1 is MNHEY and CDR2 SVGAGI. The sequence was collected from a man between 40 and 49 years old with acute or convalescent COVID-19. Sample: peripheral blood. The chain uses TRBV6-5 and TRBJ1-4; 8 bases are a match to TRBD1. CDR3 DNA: TGTGCCAGCAGTTACGAACAGGGGGTGGGTGAAAAACTGTTTTTT. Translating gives CASSYEQGVGEKLFF.